A single sample gave rise to the 16 T cell receptor beta chains below, sequenced in a study of T cells in localized non-small cell lung cancer. Here immunoSEQ multiplex PCR was the method, and the copy in TCRdb shows in-frame clones only, minus some. The sample holds roughly 84,000 clones; around 89% are singletons and the top ten take around 20%. The material was peripheral blood, obtained before any cancer treatment. These receptors all stem from a woman aged 40 to 75 with stage I squamous cell lung carcinoma.

The chain is built from TRBV30 and TRBJ1-5, with 9 positions matching TRBD1. The CDR3 totals 14 residues. The V gene's germline CDR1 is GTSNPN and CDR2 SVGIG (reference sequence). The V segment lost 3 bases and the J segment 4 bases; nucleotides outside the gene matches: 4. The CDR3, as DNA: TGTGCCTGGAGCCTGGGGACAGGGAATCAGCCCCAGCATTTT. Its protein is CAWSLGTGNQPQHF.

The chain couples TRBV2 to TRBJ2-1; TRBD1 aligns across 10 bases. The CDR3 consists of 14 residues. V was pared by 5 bases and J by 8 bases, with 6 bases of the junction left unmatched. Germline V lookup: CDR1 SNHLY, CDR2 FYNNEI. DNA of the CDR3: TGTGCCAGCAGTTCCGGGACAGGGGAATATGAGCAGTTCTTC. Translated, it gives CASSSGTGEYEQFF. The entire variable domain, with the rest obtained from reference TRBV2 and TRBJ2-1, is as follows: EPEVTQTPSHQVTQMGQEVILRCVPISNHLYFYWYRQILGQKVEFLVSFYNNEISEKSEIFDDQFSVERPDGSNFTLKIRSTKLEDSAMYFCASSSGTGEYEQFFGPGTRLTVL.

The chain's CDR3 is CASSLVGVEQYF. The DNA for the CDR3 is TGTGCCAGCAGCTTAGTAGGGGTCGAGCAGTACTTC. This chain uses TRBV7-2 with TRBJ2-7, with D possibly TRBD1 on 5 matching bases. The CDR3 sequence is 12 residues long. V lost 1 base and J lost 6, with 7 bases in between. Germline lookup yields CDR1 SGHTA and CDR2 FQGNSA.

J is TRBJ1-6 and V is TRBV6-1; TRBD1 matches at 7 bases. The CDR3 contains 14 residues. V trimming: 4 bases; J trimming: 10 bases; junction bases outside the gene matches: 7. From germline, CDR1 is MNHNS and CDR2 SASEGT. The CDR3 DNA reads as TGTGCCAGCAGTGGGCACAGGGGCCGATCACCCCTCCACTTT. It translates to CASSGHRGRSPLHF.

V gene TRBV4-2 combines with J gene TRBJ2-3; D may be TRBD2 (5 bases). CDR3 length: 14 residues. The germline V gene has CDR1 LGHNA and CDR2 YNFKEQ. Between the trimmed V and J ends, which lost 0 bases and 11 bases, there was a span of 15 bases. The CDR3 here is CASSQERVRRLQYF. Here the CDR3 DNA reads TGTGCCAGCAGCCAAGAGAGGGTGCGGAGACTGCAGTATTTT.

V usage is TRBV2 and J usage is TRBJ2-3; D may be TRBD1 (5 bases). Germline V CDR1 and CDR2: SNHLY, FYNNEI. V was trimmed by 0 bases and J by 1 base, leaving 8 bases between them. This CDR3 has 15 amino acids. CDR3 sequence reads: CASSEALTGTDTQYF. The DNA for the CDR3 is TGTGCCAGCAGTGAAGCGTTGACAGGCACAGATACGCAGTATTTT. Filled out from reference TRBV2 and TRBJ2-3, the complete variable domain reads EPEVTQTPSHQVTQMGQEVILRCVPISNHLYFYWYRQILGQKVEFLVSFYNNEISEKSEIFDDQFSVERPDGSNFTLKIRSTKLEDSAMYFCASSEALTGTDTQYFGPGTRLTVL.

The chain recombines TRBV7-2 with TRBJ1-1; TRBD1 aligns across 7 bases. J was trimmed by 4 bases and V by 3 bases; bases with no gene match: 5. Looked up from germline, CDR1 is SGHTA and CDR2 is FQGNSA. The CDR3 extends over 14 amino acids. The CDR3 nucleotides are TGTGCCAGCAGCTTCTATACAGGGGCCACTGAAGCTTTCTTT. Translated: CASSFYTGATEAFF.

The rearrangement uses TRBV5-1 and TRBJ2-5; 8 bases match TRBD1. The CDR3 contains 14 residues. J gave up 4 bases and V 2 bases, and 4 bases lay outside the gene matches. CDR1 and CDR2 from the germline V gene are SGHRS and YFSETQ. The CDR3 region has the DNA TGCGCCAGCAGCTTTCGGACAGGGAGAGAGACCCAGTACTTC. Amino acids: CASSFRTGRETQYF.

The chain employs TRBV6-5 and TRBJ1-2; 10 bases match TRBD1. Germline CDR1 MNHEY, CDR2 SVGAGI. Losses at the gene ends were 2 bases for V and 5 bases for J; bases not matched to a gene: 5. The CDR3 runs to 15 residues. CDR3 sequence reads: CASSYGGTGEYGYTF. For the CDR3, the DNA is TGTGCCAGCAGTTACGGCGGGACAGGGGAATATGGCTACACCTTC.

In its sample, this clone was seen a few times. J is TRBJ2-3 and V is TRBV15; possibly TRBD2 for D (5 bases). Trimming left V 1 base short and J 6 bases short, with 14 bases between. Germline-derived CDR1 and CDR2 are LNHNV and YYDKDF (reference sequence). CDR3 length equals 15 residues. CDR3 sequence: CATSRVARAVDTQYF. The CDR3 bases are TGTGCCACCAGCAGAGTCGCCCGAGCGGTGGATACGCAGTATTTT.

V gene TRBV30 combines with J gene TRBJ1-1; 10 positions agree with TRBD1. There are 13 residues in the CDR3. Germline lookup yields CDR1 GTSNPN and CDR2 SVGIG (reference sequence). V dropped 4 bases and J dropped 5; count of bases not matched to a gene: 4. The CDR3 is CAWIRTGGTEAFF. The CDR3 nucleotides read TGTGCCTGGATCCGGACAGGGGGAACTGAAGCTTTCTTT.

This chain joins TRBV6-5 and TRBJ2-2, with TRBD1 as a possible D gene (6 bases). V gave up 9 bases and J gave up 7 bases, with 21 bases separating them. CDR3 length: 15 residues. In germline, CDR1 is MNHEY, CDR2 SVGAGI. Here the CDR3 DNA reads TGTGCCAGACCTAACAGGGATAAGGGGGTCGGGGAGCTGTTTTTT. Its translation: CARPNRDKGVGELFF.

This clone turned up a few times. This sequence joins TRBV18 and TRBJ2-5, with a possible D match to TRBD2 (5 bases). CDR1 is KGHSH, CDR2 LQKENI, per germline. This CDR3 has 14 residues. The V and J ends lost 4 bases and 0 bases respectively, with 9 bases between them. This chain's CDR3 is CASSLRGYQETQYF. CDR3 DNA sequence: TGTGCCAGCTCACTTCGGGGTTACCAAGAGACCCAGTACTTC.

The chain couples TRBV18 to TRBJ1-3, with D possibly being TRBD1 (6 bases). Germline CDR1 KGHSH, CDR2 LQKENI. V lost 6 bases and J 0 bases, leaving 15 bases between the germline ends. CDR3 length: 16 amino acids. The chain's CDR3 is CASSLTDRSSGNTIYF. The CDR3 DNA reads as TGTGCCAGCTCCCTTACGGACAGAAGCTCTGGAAACACCATATATTTT.

This chain links TRBV27 with TRBJ1-2; TRBD1 matches at 7 bases. V dropped 5 bases and J dropped 4; count of bases not matched to a gene: 7. Germline CDR1 and CDR2: MNHEY and SMNVEV (reference sequence). The CDR3 extends over 14 amino acids. The CDR3 bases are TGTGCCAGCAGTGTTACGGGACAGTCCTATGGCTACACCTTC. It yields the protein CASSVTGQSYGYTF.

V gene TRBV19 combines with J gene TRBJ1-1, with D maybe TRBD1 (6 bases). The CDR3 runs 12 residues. Germline V lookup: CDR1 LNHDA, CDR2 SQIVND (reference sequence). Trimming left V 9 bases short and J 5 bases short, with 13 bases between. CDR3 loop: CASGRGGTEAFF. CDR3 in DNA: TGTGCCAGCGGCAGGGGTGGGACTGAAGCTTTCTTT.